One sample yielded the 8 T cell receptor beta chains listed below, sequenced in a study of CD8+CD57+ T cells in acquired aplastic anemia. Genomic DNA templated the TCR beta VDJ and CDR3 profiling. In TCRdb, the reads were re-called with MiXCR into one record per CDR3 protein. The sample contains approximately 180,000 distinct CDR3 sequences, approximately 48% of which appear only once. CD8+CD57+ cell expansion, shown by flow cytometry, had occurred in the patients selected for sequencing. The material sequenced was sorted CD4+, CD8+, or CD8+CD57+ T cells (not recorded which) from PBMCs. The receptors shown here come from a human donor with aplastic anemia.

A remark on this clonotype: The junction does not match germline at one end; this may be a read error. The V and J genes are TRBV11-2 and TRBJ2-7; D possibly corresponds to TRBD2 (6 bases). The CDR3 has 13 residues. Germline CDR1 SGHAT, CDR2 FQNNGV. The CDR3 is CASGFSEGYGQYF. The CDR3 DNA follows: TGTGCCAGCGGCTTCTCGGAGGGATACGGGCAGTACTTC. The full variable domain, with the rest looked up from reference TRBV11-2 and TRBJ2-7, is EAGVAQSPRYKIIEKRQSVAFWCNPISGHATLYWYQQILGQGPKLLIQFQNNGVVDDSQLPKDRFSAERLKGVDSTLKIQPAKLEDSAVYLCASGFSEGYGQYFGPGTRLTVT.

This clonotype has a count of ten or more. The gene calls are TRBV2 and TRBJ1-5, with TRBD1 matching over 10 bases. There are 13 residues in the CDR3. Per germline, CDR1 SNHLY and CDR2 FYNNEI. With 11 bases clipped from V and 5 bases from J, the junction kept 6 bases outside the gene matches. The CDR3, as DNA: TGTGCCTCCTACGGACAGGGGGATCAGCCCCAGCATTTT. Translation gives CASYGQGDQPQHF.

This chain connects TRBV12-3 or TRBV12-4 to TRBJ1-5; D gene ambiguous. V was pared by 8 bases and J by 7 bases, with 12 bases between. The CDR3 extends over 12 amino acids. CDR3 DNA: TGTGCCAGCGCCCCGGGGTCACAGCCCCAGCATTTT. This codes for CASAPGSQPQHF.

This clonotype was recorded a few times. The rearrangement joins TRBV24-1 to TRBJ2-2; D not certain. The CDR3 is 13 residues long. V was shortened by 5 bases and J by 5 bases, with 8 bases between the two germline ends. Germline V CDR1 and CDR2: KGHDR, SFDVKD. The CDR3 loop is CATSGPGTGELFF. CDR3 DNA sequence: TGTGCCACCAGTGGTCCTGGGACCGGGGAGCTGTTTTTT.

The rearrangement uses TRBV20-1 and TRBJ2-5; possibly TRBD2 for D (6 bases). Trimming removed 0 bases at V and 10 bases at J, with 21 bases between. The CDR3 is 15 amino acids. In germline, CDR1 is DFQATT, CDR2 SNEGSKA (reference sequence). In DNA, the CDR3 is TGCAGTGCTAGAGATGATAAGGGACTCCCTGAGGTCCAGTACTTC. This codes for CSARDDKGLPEVQYF.

This clonotype was counted at least ten times. This sequence joins TRBV20-1 and TRBJ2-1; 7 bases map to TRBD1. Germline V gene data show CDR1 as DFQATT and CDR2 as SNEGSKA (reference sequence). The CDR3 is 14 residues long. This CDR3 is CKTQGPSSYNEQFF. CDR3 bases: TGCAAAACACAGGGGCCGAGCTCCTACAATGAGCAGTTCTTC.

This clonotype was observed many times. V and J are TRBV19 and TRBJ1-1, with D possibly being TRBD1 (5 bases). In germline, CDR1 is LNHDA, CDR2 SQIVND (reference sequence). The germline V and J ends were trimmed by 6 bases and 3 bases, with 17 bases remaining between them. CDR3 length: 15 amino acids. The CDR3 here is CASRDLQGLDTEAFF. The CDR3 DNA reads TGTGCCAGTAGGGACCTTCAGGGTTTGGACACTGAAGCTTTCTTT.

Worth noting for this clonotype: Germline is not matched at one junction end, which may reflect a read error. The chain couples TRBV5-6 to TRBJ1-3; 8 bases fit TRBD1. This CDR3 spans 14 amino acids. Looked up from germline, CDR1 is SGHDT and CDR2 is YYEEEE. The CDR3 here is CASSPGQVGNAIYF. The CDR3 DNA reads as TGTGCCAGCAGCCCGGGACAGGTTGGAAACGCCATATATTTT.